One and the same sample provided the 31 T cell receptor beta chains below, sequenced in a study of early T cells in non-severe SARS-CoV-2 infection. From the 5' RACE reads, TCRdb called clonotypes with MiXCR, one entry per CDR3 protein. The sample yields some 54,000 distinct CDR3 sequences, more than 8.5% seen once. Sequenced: whole blood. All receptors come from an adult who was a healthcare worker with PCR-confirmed SARS-CoV-2 infection or an uninfected control (not recorded which).

A few counts support this clonotype. The gene calls are TRBV7-9 and TRBJ2-2; perhaps D is TRBD1 or TRBD2 (5 bases each). From germline, CDR1 is SEHNR and CDR2 FQNEAQ (reference sequence). Trimming pared 0 bases from V and 6 bases from J, leaving 11 bases between. CDR3 length: 15 amino acids. CDR3 protein: CASSLAGPLAGELFF. CDR3 DNA: TGTGCCAGCAGCTTAGCGGGACCCCTGGCCGGGGAGCTGTTTTTT.

This clonotype showed up just a few times. The chain combines TRBV5-4 with TRBJ2-7; D remains unclear. The V and J ends lost 0 bases and 6 bases respectively, with 13 bases between them. CDR3 size: 14 residues. The germline V gene has CDR1 SGHNT and CDR2 YYREEE (reference sequence). In DNA form, the CDR3 reads TGTGCCAGCAGCTTGGGCGTTGTGGCACCCGAGCAGTACTTC. Encoded protein: CASSLGVVAPEQYF.

At least ten counts were recorded for this clonotype. A junction end diverges from the germline sequence, so it may reflect a read error. The J gene is TRBJ1-1, the V gene TRBV7-7; a possible D gene is TRBD1 (5 bases). The CDR3 loop spans 13 amino acids. Germline CDR1 is SSHAT and CDR2 is FNYEAQ (reference sequence). The DNA of the CDR3 is TGTGCTAGCAGCTTACAGGAAAACACTGAAGCTTTCTTT. This codes for CASSLQENTEAFF.

This chain links TRBV20-1 with TRBJ2-7; D may be TRBD2 (5 bases). The germline V and J ends were trimmed by 6 bases and 7 bases, with 13 bases remaining between them. The CDR3 runs to 11 residues. CDR1 is DFQATT, CDR2 SNEGSKA, per germline (reference sequence). The CDR3 spells CSAFRPGEQYF. Here the CDR3 DNA reads TGCAGTGCATTTCGCCCGGGGGAGCAGTACTTC.

Remarks on this clonotype: A much larger clonotype is one base distant, so this may be a read error. The chain employs TRBV12-3 or TRBV12-4 and TRBJ1-1; D remains unclear. The CDR3 is 15 amino acids. CDR3 in amino acids: CASSFPGRPNTGAFF. CDR3 DNA sequence: TGTGCCAGCAGTTTCCCCGGCAGACCCAACACTGGAGCTTTCTTT.

The table lists this clonotype with many counts. The V gene is TRBV4-1, the J gene TRBJ2-7, with 9 bases lining up with TRBD2. Germline V gives CDR1 MGHRA, CDR2 YSYEKL. CDR3 size: 15 residues. V gave up 4 bases and J gave up 3 bases; unmatched junction bases: 7. The CDR3 nucleotides are TGCGCCAGCAGCCCATTAGCGGGAGTGGGCTACGAGCAGTACTTC. Translated: CASSPLAGVGYEQYF.

Only a few counts were recorded for this clonotype. CDR3 region: CSARDTLGQLLEQYF. DNA of the CDR3: TGCAGTGCTAGAGATACCCTCGGACAGCTCCTGGAGCAGTACTTC. This chain links TRBV20-1 with TRBJ2-7; perhaps TRBD1 as D (6 bases). The CDR3 contains 15 residues. The ends were cut back, 0 bases at V and 7 bases at J, with 19 bases in the middle. Germline assignment: CDR1 DFQATT and CDR2 SNEGSKA (reference sequence).

This clonotype was counted many times. CDR3 residues: CASNTGASNQPQHF. The CDR3, as DNA: TGTGCCAGCAACACAGGGGCCAGCAATCAGCCCCAGCATTTT. The V call is TRBV6-2 or TRBV6-3, the J call TRBJ1-5; 7 bases are a match to TRBD1. The CDR3 has 14 residues. Germline CDR1 reads MNHEY; CDR2 reads SVGEGT. With V trimmed by 7 bases and J by 1 base, 4 bases remained unmatched.

In its sample, this clonotype was seen a few times. This sequence joins TRBV20-1 and TRBJ2-1; possibly TRBD2 for D (6 bases). Trimming removed 3 bases from V and 6 bases from J, with 9 bases in between. From germline, CDR1 is DFQATT and CDR2 SNEGSKA (reference sequence). The CDR3 is 12 amino acids. The CDR3 here is CSASPSANEQFF. The CDR3 DNA sequence: TGCAGTGCTAGTCCTAGCGCCAATGAGCAGTTCTTC.

This clonotype came up many times. V is TRBV11-2 and J is TRBJ2-1; 7 bases map to TRBD2. Germline CDR1 is SGHAT and CDR2 is FQNNGV. The junction had 10 bases not matched to a gene; V was cut back by 5 bases and J by 3 bases. CDR3 length: 16 amino acids. For the CDR3, the DNA is TGTGCCAGCAGCCCCCTCGGAGAGCGGGACTACAATGAGCAGTTCTTC. Residues: CASSPLGERDYNEQFF. Using reference TRBV11-2 and TRBJ2-1 for the parts outside the CDR3, the full variable domain is EAGVAQSPRYKIIEKRQSVAFWCNPISGHATLYWYQQILGQGPKLLIQFQNNGVVDDSQLPKDRFSAERLKGVDSTLKIQPAKLEDSAVYLCASSPLGERDYNEQFFGPGTRLTVL.

This clonotype was recorded at least ten times. As DNA, the CDR3 is TGTGCCAGCAGCCCAAGGCGGTCAGAATACAATGAGCAGTTCTTC. Translated: CASSPRRSEYNEQFF. V is TRBV7-9 and J is TRBJ2-1, with unresolved D. The CDR3 totals 15 residues. V dropped 5 bases and J dropped 4 bases, with 15 bases sitting between them. The germline V gene encodes CDR1 SEHNR and CDR2 FQNEAQ (reference sequence).

This clonotype was recorded many times. The gene calls are TRBV19 and TRBJ2-7; D perhaps matches TRBD2 (5 bases). With 1 base removed from V and 7 bases from J, the gap between germline ends came to 14 bases. Germline-derived CDR1 and CDR2 are LNHDA and SQIVND (reference sequence). There are 14 residues in the CDR3. CDR3 nucleotides: TGTGCCAGTAGTATAGTTTCGGGATCGGGTGAGCAGTACTTC. Its protein product is CASSIVSGSGEQYF.

The table lists this clonotype with many counts. The chain links TRBV5-1 to TRBJ1-2, with a tentative D call TRBD1 (6 bases). CDR1 and CDR2 (germline): SGHRS, YFSETQ. This CDR3 is 15 amino acids long. Trimming took 0 bases from V and 4 from J, leaving 13 bases between them. The CDR3 region is CASSLEGHTLYGYTF. Here the CDR3 DNA reads TGCGCCAGCAGCTTGGAGGGACATACTCTCTATGGCTACACCTTC.

This clonotype came up a few times. The chain links TRBV29-1 to TRBJ2-5; D might be TRBD1 (5 bases). Trimming took 5 bases from V and 3 from J, leaving 13 bases between them. This CDR3 comprises 13 residues. CDR1 is SQVTM, CDR2 ANQGSEA, per germline. The DNA of the CDR3 is TGCAGCGTTATGGGGCTTGCGAAAGAGACCCAGTACTTC. Translating it yields CSVMGLAKETQYF.

This clonotype was seen many times. This chain connects TRBV24-1 to TRBJ1-2; 10 bases map to TRBD1. The J segment lost 6 bases and the V segment lost 3 bases, leaving 6 bases of the junction unmatched. In germline, CDR1 is KGHDR, CDR2 SFDVKD. CDR3 size: 15 residues. CDR3 sequence (DNA): TGTGCCACCAGTGATCCGGGACAGGGGCAGGATGGCTACACCTTC. Residues: CATSDPGQGQDGYTF.

The CDR3 nucleotides are TGTGCCAGCAGCTTGGCCGAAACGCACATCTCCTACGAGCAGTACTTC. Amino acid sequence: CASSLAETHISYEQYF. This chain connects TRBV5-6 to TRBJ2-7; D uncertain. V lost 0 bases and J 0 bases, leaving 13 bases between the germline ends. The CDR3 is made up of 16 amino acids. Germline CDR1 reads SGHDT; CDR2 reads YYEEEE.

The chain is built from TRBV5-5 and TRBJ2-7; D possibly uses TRBD1 or TRBD2 (6 bases each). V was cut by 4 bases and J by 6 bases, with 17 bases left in between. The CDR3 is 14 residues long. In germline, CDR1 is SGHKS, CDR2 YYEKEE (reference sequence). The CDR3 DNA is TGTGCCAGCAGCAATAGGGGGGCCCTGAGCGAGCAGTACTTC. Protein: CASSNRGALSEQYF.

There are many counts of this clonotype. This CDR3 is CASSLFGLAGQNNEQFF. CDR3 coding DNA: TGTGCCAGCAGTTTATTCGGACTAGCGGGCCAGAACAATGAGCAGTTCTTC. The chain carries TRBV12-3 or TRBV12-4 and TRBJ2-1, with 11 bases fitting TRBD2. V lost 2 bases and J lost 5; bases outside the gene matches: 8. There are 17 residues in the CDR3.

This clonotype has at least ten counts. This rearrangement joins TRBV7-9 to TRBJ1-1; unclear D gene. V lost 6 bases to trimming and J lost 1 base, with 12 bases between them. The CDR3 covers 14 residues. Germline lookup yields CDR1 SEHNR and CDR2 FQNEAQ (reference sequence). The CDR3 sequence is CASRTGLGNTEAFF. The CDR3 DNA reads as TGTGCCAGCAGGACCGGGTTGGGGAACACTGAAGCTTTCTTT.

This clonotype showed up many times. A junction boundary mismatches the germline segment, possibly from a read error. The J gene is TRBJ2-1, the V gene TRBV7-2, with TRBD2 identical over 10 bases. The CDR3 runs to 16 residues. The germline V gene encodes CDR1 SGHTA and CDR2 FQGNSA. The CDR3 loop reads CASSVASGSRGNEQFF. The CDR3 DNA reads TGTGCCAGCAGCGTAGCTAGCGGGAGCCGGGGCAATGAGCAGTTCTTC.

This clonotype appeared many times. The chain is built from TRBV3-1 and TRBJ2-1; no clear D gene. Trimming shortened V by 1 base and J by 12 bases, and 7 bases separated the two germline ends. Germline CDR1 LGHDT, CDR2 YNNKEL (reference sequence). This CDR3 contains 11 residues. The CDR3 sequence: CASSQAGLQFF. The CDR3 DNA sequence: TGTGCCAGCAGCCAAGCAGGCCTGCAGTTCTTC.

This clonotype was recorded many times. J is TRBJ2-5 and V is TRBV20-1; TRBD2 aligns across 8 bases. Germline V lookup: CDR1 DFQATT, CDR2 SNEGSKA (reference sequence). The CDR3 totals 16 residues. Trimming took 4 bases from V and 1 from J; bases not matched to a gene: 11. The CDR3 spells CSAISLETSGQETQYF. Here the CDR3 DNA reads TGCAGTGCTATCTCCCTGGAAACTAGCGGCCAAGAGACCCAGTACTTC.

The chain's CDR3 is CATSDLPSGSYNEQFF. CDR3 in DNA: TGTGCCACCAGTGATTTACCCAGCGGCTCCTACAATGAGCAGTTCTTC. V usage is TRBV24-1 and J usage is TRBJ2-1, with D maybe TRBD2 (5 bases). The CDR3 totals 16 residues. Germline lookup yields CDR1 KGHDR and CDR2 SFDVKD. Trimming cost V 1 base and J 0 bases, with 9 bases left between them.

There are a few counts of this clonotype. The genes are TRBV7-6 and TRBJ1-1; D remains ambiguous. The V gene lost 5 bases and the J gene lost 0 bases, with 10 bases spanning the gap. This CDR3 region has 14 residues. Germline CDR1 is SGHVS and CDR2 is FNYEAQ. CDR3 bases: TGTGCCAGCAGCCAGAGAAAGATGAACACTGAAGCTTTCTTT. This encodes CASSQRKMNTEAFF.

This clonotype was seen many times. The V call is TRBV19, the J call TRBJ2-6; D not certain. Looked up from germline, CDR1 is LNHDA and CDR2 is SQIVND (reference sequence). The CDR3 has 13 amino acids. Deletions cut 3 bases from V and 0 bases from J, with 0 bases between. CDR3 bases: TGTGCCAGTAGTATCTCTGGGGCCAACGTCCTGACTTTC. This encodes CASSISGANVLTF.

The table lists this clonotype with many counts. The chain has TRBV29-1 and TRBJ2-1; the D gene is possibly TRBD2 (5 bases). The CDR3 is 11 residues long. The V end was cut by 7 bases, the J end by 3 bases, with 7 bases between. Germline V gene lookup returns CDR1 SQVTM and CDR2 ANQGSEA. The CDR3 DNA is TGCAGCGCCCGGGACTACAATGAGCAGTTCTTC. The encoded protein is CSARDYNEQFF.

The chain is built from TRBV3-1 and TRBJ2-5; D is uncertain. The CDR3 sequence is 13 residues long. Trimming cost V 3 bases and J 6 bases, with 11 bases left between them. Per germline, CDR1 LGHDT and CDR2 YNNKEL (reference sequence). DNA of the CDR3: TGTGCCAGCAGCCAGGCCGAGAGCAAGACCCAGTACTTC. Its translation is CASSQAESKTQYF.

This clonotype came up many times. This chain uses TRBV29-1 with TRBJ2-3; unclear D gene. The germline V gene encodes CDR1 SQVTM and CDR2 ANQGSEA. Trimming pared 5 bases from V and 2 bases from J, leaving 5 bases between. CDR3 length: 11 residues. The CDR3 loop is CSVLFTDTQYF. Written as DNA, the CDR3 is TGCAGCGTTCTATTCACAGATACGCAGTATTTT.

This clonotype was recorded only once. The V and J genes are TRBV5-1 and TRBJ2-5, with TRBD2 matching 7 bases. The CDR3 is 15 amino acids. V gave up 7 bases and J gave up 4 bases; unmatched junction bases: 13. CDR1 is SGHRS and CDR2 is YFSETQ in the germline V gene. The CDR3 loop reads CASGPGGSRRETQYF. The CDR3, as DNA: TGCGCCAGCGGCCCAGGCGGGAGCAGGAGAGAGACCCAGTACTTC.

This clonotype was seen at least ten times. The rearrangement links TRBV29-1 to TRBJ2-2, with D unresolved. The V end was cut by 5 bases, the J end by 0 bases, with 4 bases between. Germline CDR1 SQVTM, CDR2 ANQGSEA. The CDR3 has 12 amino acids. The CDR3 nucleotides are TGCAGCGTTCGTCCGAACACCGGGGAGCTGTTTTTT. As protein: CSVRPNTGELFF.

This clonotype was seen many times. The chain couples TRBV18 to TRBJ1-1, with 7 bases that match TRBD1. This CDR3 is 13 amino acids long. Per germline, CDR1 KGHSH and CDR2 LQKENI. Trimming took 6 bases from V and 5 from J; bases not matched to a gene: 6. The CDR3 DNA reads TGTGCCAGCTCCCCGGACAGGTCTACTGAAGCTTTCTTT. Translating it yields CASSPDRSTEAFF.